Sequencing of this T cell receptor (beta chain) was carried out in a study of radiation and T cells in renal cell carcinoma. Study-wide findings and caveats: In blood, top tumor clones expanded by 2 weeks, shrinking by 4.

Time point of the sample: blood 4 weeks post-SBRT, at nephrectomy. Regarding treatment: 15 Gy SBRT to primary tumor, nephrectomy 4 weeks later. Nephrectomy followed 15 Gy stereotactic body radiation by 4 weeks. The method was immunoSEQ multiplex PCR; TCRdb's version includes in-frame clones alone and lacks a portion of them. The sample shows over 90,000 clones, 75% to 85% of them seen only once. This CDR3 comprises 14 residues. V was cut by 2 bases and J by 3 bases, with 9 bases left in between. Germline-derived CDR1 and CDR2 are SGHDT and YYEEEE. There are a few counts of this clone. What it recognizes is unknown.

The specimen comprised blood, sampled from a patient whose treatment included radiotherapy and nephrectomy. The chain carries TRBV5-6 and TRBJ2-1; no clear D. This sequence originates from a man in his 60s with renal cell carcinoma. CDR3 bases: TGTGCCAGCAGCTTAAGGCGGTACTACAATGAGCAGTTCTTC. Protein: CASSLRRYYNEQFF.